This is a list of T cell receptor beta chains from one sample in a study of blood T cell repertoires in COVID-19. Libraries were prepared by immunoSEQ multiplex PCR; TCRdb keeps only in-frame clonotypes and omits some of them. The sample lists some 100,000 clones, around four fifths occurring once. The sample comprised peripheral blood. These receptors were taken from a woman aged 55-75 years with acute or convalescent COVID-19. Each CDR3 is given with its conserved first and last residue. D genes are given only for firm matches. For some rows the clone size is stated as once, few or many, or as a class when expanded; others skip it.

TRBD1	TRBV7-3	-	TRBJ1-5	TGTGCCAGCAGACAACCCGGGACAGGGGATCAGCCCCAGCATTTT	CASRQPGTGDQPQHF
-	TRBV21-1	-	TRBJ2-3	TGTGCCAGCGGGCAGGGGTCTAGCACAGATACGCAGTATTTT	CASGQGSSTDTQYF
-	TRBV11-2	-	TRBJ2-7	TGTGCCAGCAGCACTCAGACAATCCACGAGCAGTACTTC	CASSTQTIHEQYF
TRBD1	TRBV7-9	-	TRBJ2-3	TGTGCCAGCAGCTGGGGACAGGGGCGAGATACGCAGTATTTT	CASSWGQGRDTQYF
-	TRBV3-1/TRBV3-2	-	TRBJ2-3	TGTGCCAGCAGCCGCACAGGCGGCAGGGCTAGCACAGATACGCAGTATTTT	CASSRTGGRASTDTQYF
TRBD2	TRBV5-1	-	TRBJ2-3	TGCGCCAGCAGCTCGGCTACTAGCGGGGGATACATTCGCACAGATACGCAGTATTTT	CASSSATSGGYIRTDTQYF
TRBD1	TRBV28	-	TRBJ1-1	TGTGCCAGCAGTTACCGGCCGGGACAGGGAGGTACTGAAGCTTTCTTT	CASSYRPGQGGTEAFF
-	TRBV6-1	once	TRBJ1-2	TGTGCCAGCAGCGAAGCTCTGAGTGGCTACACCTTC	CASSEALSGYTF
-	TRBV10-3	-	TRBJ1-1	TGTGCCATCAGTGAGTTCGACAGGCCGAACACTGAAGCTTTCTTT	CAISEFDRPNTEAFF
-	TRBV6-1	-	TRBJ2-7	TGTGCCAGCAGTGATACCGGCTACGAGCAGTACTTC	CASSDTGYEQYF
TRBD1	TRBV7-8	-	TRBJ1-2	TGTGCCAGCAGCCCCCAGGGGGAGGGCTACACCTTC	CASSPQGEGYTF
-	TRBV7-9	-	TRBJ1-2	TGTGCCAGCAGCCCCCGGCAGGGGAGAGGTGGCTACACCTTC	CASSPRQGRGGYTF
-	TRBV5-1	-	TRBJ2-7	TGCGCCAGCAGCTTGGGGCCAGGGTCCCACGAGCAGTACTTC	CASSLGPGSHEQYF
-	TRBV4-1	-	TRBJ2-5	TGCGCCAGCAGCCAAGATCACGAGGTGGAGACCCAGTACTTC	CASSQDHEVETQYF